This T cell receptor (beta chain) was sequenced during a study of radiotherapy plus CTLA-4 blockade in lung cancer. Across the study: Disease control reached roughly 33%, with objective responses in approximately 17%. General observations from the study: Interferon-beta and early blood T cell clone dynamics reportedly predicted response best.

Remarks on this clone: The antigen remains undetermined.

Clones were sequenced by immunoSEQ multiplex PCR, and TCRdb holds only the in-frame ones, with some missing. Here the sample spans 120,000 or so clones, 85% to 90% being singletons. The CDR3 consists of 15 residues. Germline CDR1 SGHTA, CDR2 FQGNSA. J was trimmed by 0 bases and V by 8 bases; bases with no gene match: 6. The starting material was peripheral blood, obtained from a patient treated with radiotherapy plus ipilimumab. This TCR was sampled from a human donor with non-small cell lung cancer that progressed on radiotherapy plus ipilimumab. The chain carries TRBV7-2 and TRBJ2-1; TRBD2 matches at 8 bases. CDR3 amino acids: CASSREASSYNEQFF. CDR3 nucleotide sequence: TGTGCCAGCTCGCGGGAGGCGAGCTCCTACAATGAGCAGTTCTTC. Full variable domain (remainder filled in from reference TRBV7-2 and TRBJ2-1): GAGVSQSPSNKVTEKGKDVELRCDPISGHTALYWYRQSLGQGLEFLIYFQGNSAPDKSGLPSDRFSAERTGGSVSTLTIQRTQQEDSAVYLCASSREASSYNEQFFGPGTRLTVL.